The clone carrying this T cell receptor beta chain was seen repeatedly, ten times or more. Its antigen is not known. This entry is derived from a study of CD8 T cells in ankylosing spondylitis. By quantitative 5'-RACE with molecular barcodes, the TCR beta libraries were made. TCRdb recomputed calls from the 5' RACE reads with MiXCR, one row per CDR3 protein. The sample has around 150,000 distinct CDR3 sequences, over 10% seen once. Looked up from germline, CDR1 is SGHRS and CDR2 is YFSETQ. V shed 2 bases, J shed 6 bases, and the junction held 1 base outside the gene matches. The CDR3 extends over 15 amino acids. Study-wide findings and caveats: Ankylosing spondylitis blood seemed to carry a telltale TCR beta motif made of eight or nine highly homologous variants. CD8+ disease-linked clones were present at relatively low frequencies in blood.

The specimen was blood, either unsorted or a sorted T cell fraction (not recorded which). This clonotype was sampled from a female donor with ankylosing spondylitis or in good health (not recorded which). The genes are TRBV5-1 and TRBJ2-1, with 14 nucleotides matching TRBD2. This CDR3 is CASSFGTSGSNEQFF. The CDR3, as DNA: TGCGCCAGCAGCTTCGGGACTAGCGGGAGCAATGAGCAGTTCTTC.